This entry features one TCR beta chain sequence. Peripheral blood, roughly 9.1 milliliters per donor, was collected. Per sample, no less than 5.5 micrograms of total RNA were extracted. The source of the sample is a study of blood T cells in healthy people across ages. Together with a sample-barcoded 5' primer, a J-beta primer mix was included in a second PCR lasting roughly 6 to 12 cycles. The authors tagged each cDNA molecule using a template-switch adaptor with 12 random nucleotides. TCRdb itself ran the 5' RACE reads through MiXCR, one entry per CDR3 protein. The sample contains some 1.6 million distinct CDR3 sequences, about 35% of which appear only once. Sequencing was performed on blood. This receptor was obtained from a woman aged 25 to 39 in good health.

The CDR3 coding sequence is TGCAGTGCTAGTGACCGGGGAGGAGGGACCTACGAGCAGTACTTC. Amino acids: CSASDRGGGTYEQYF. V and J are TRBV20-1 and TRBJ2-7, with TRBD2 as a possible D gene (6 bases). V was cut by 3 bases and J by 2 bases, with 17 bases left in between. The CDR3 sequence is 15 residues long. Per the germline V gene, CDR1 is DFQATT and CDR2 is SNEGSKA (reference sequence).